A selection of T cell receptor beta chains follows, all from one sample in a study of shared clonotypes between healthy human individuals. Sequencing used immunoSEQ multiplex PCR; TCRdb keeps in-frame clones, though not all of them. The table records some 740,000 clones, 80% to 95% of them present only once. The sequenced sample consisted of naive CD8+ T cells sorted from blood. These receptors were taken from a man aged 30 to 39 in good health. Both conserved end residues are part of each CDR3. The order of the fields is D gene, clone size, J gene, V gene, CDR3 protein, CDR3 DNA. The D gene is left open where the match is weak. The listing skips clone size in some rows; elsewhere it reads once, few, many or a size class.

. . TRBJ1-4 TRBV29-1 CSVAGGPFNEKLFF TGCAGCGTTGCTGGGGGACCTTTTAATGAAAAACTGTTTTTT
. . TRBJ2-3 TRBV4-1 CASSQTGDTQYF TGCGCCAGCAGCCAAACGGGGGATACGCAGTATTTT
. . TRBJ2-7 TRBV7-8 CASAVRGWDYEQYF TGTGCCAGCGCCGTAAGAGGGTGGGACTACGAGCAGTACTTC
. once TRBJ2-6 TRBV9 CASSVVGTGANVLTF TGTGCCAGCAGCGTAGTGGGGACTGGGGCCAACGTCCTGACTTTC
. . TRBJ2-7 TRBV9 CASSVGTFSYEQYF TGTGCCAGCAGCGTAGGGACTTTTTCCTACGAGCAGTACTTC
TRBD2 . TRBJ2-5 TRBV9 CASSVGVLAGEEETQYF TGTGCCAGCAGCGTAGGAGTATTAGCGGGAGAAGAAGAGACCCAGTACTTC
. . TRBJ2-3 TRBV6-1 CASSEGRATLVTQYF TGTGCCAGCAGTGAGGGCAGGGCAACCCTCGTTACGCAGTATTTT
TRBD1 . TRBJ2-7 TRBV29-1 CSVETGAGYEQYF TGCAGCGTTGAGACAGGGGCAGGGTACGAGCAGTACTTC
. . TRBJ1-5 TRBV19 CASTSAGQPQHF TGTGCCAGTACCTCGGCCGGTCAGCCCCAGCATTTT
. once TRBJ2-5 TRBV7-2 CASSVDLGETQYF TGTGCCAGCAGCGTAGACTTGGGAGAGACCCAGTACTTC
TRBD2 . TRBJ2-1 TRBV28 CASSRGLADGNEQFF TGTGCCAGCAGTAGGGGACTAGCGGACGGCAATGAGCAGTTCTTC
. . TRBJ1-1 TRBV19 CASTPLDGKLNTEAFF TGTGCCAGTACCCCCCTGGACGGCAAGTTGAACACTGAAGCTTTCTTT
TRBD1 . TRBJ1-2 TRBV2 CASRGGTDGYTF TGTGCCAGCAGGGGGGGGACAGATGGCTACACCTTC
TRBD2 . TRBJ2-3 TRBV29-1 CSASEAEEREGRGSDTQYF TGCAGCGCCTCTGAGGCCGAGGAGCGGGAGGGCCGGGGCTCAGATACGCAGTATTTT
TRBD2 . TRBJ2-7 TRBV7-9 CATTAGGEQYF TGTGCCACTACGGCCGGGGGGGAGCAGTACTTC
TRBD2 . TRBJ2-1 TRBV7-8 CASSFWQLLAGTSGRENEQFF TGTGCCAGCAGCTTCTGGCAGCTCCTAGCCGGGACTAGCGGGAGGGAGAATGAGCAGTTCTTC
. . TRBJ2-5 TRBV6-1 CAVSPTQYF TGTGCCGTCAGCCCAACCCAGTACTTC
TRBD2 . TRBJ2-3 TRBV4-3 CASSQDGLAGSTDTQYF TGCGCCAGCAGCCAGGATGGACTAGCGGGCAGCACAGATACGCAGTATTTT
. . TRBJ2-5 TRBV5-1 CASSLVEGRETQYF TGCGCCAGCAGCTTGGTGGAGGGCCGTGAGACCCAGTACTTC
. once TRBJ1-2 TRBV10-1 CASKGWPYGYTF TGCGCCAGCAAAGGATGGCCGTATGGCTACACCTTC
. . TRBJ2-7 TRBV27 CASSLRATYEQYF TGTGCCAGCAGTTTAAGGGCCACCTACGAGCAGTACTTC
. . TRBJ2-7 TRBV15 CATSARDGGTYEQYF TGTGCCACCAGCGCCCGAGACGGCGGAACCTACGAGCAGTACTTC
TRBD1 . TRBJ2-7 TRBV7-9 CASSPGQASSYEQYF TGTGCCAGCAGCCCAGGACAGGCTAGCTCCTACGAGCAGTACTTC
TRBD2 . TRBJ2-1 TRBV10-1 CASSDAGLAGKMGQHNEQFF TGCGCCAGCAGTGATGCAGGACTAGCGGGAAAGATGGGTCAGCACAATGAGCAGTTCTTC
. . TRBJ1-4 TRBV7-6 CASSLDAQGGVLFF TGTGCCAGCAGCTTAGACGCACAGGGAGGGGTACTGTTTTTT
. . TRBJ2-2 TRBV12-2 CASRPGLANTGELFF TGTGCAAGTCGCCCGGGACTAGCGAACACCGGGGAGCTGTTTTTT
TRBD1 . TRBJ2-7 TRBV9 CASSVGSTGGYEQYF TGTGCCAGCAGCGTAGGTTCCACAGGGGGCTACGAGCAGTACTTC
. . TRBJ2-1 TRBV7-8 CASNPRGPNEQFF TGTGCCAGCAACCCCAGGGGCCCCAATGAGCAGTTCTTC